This TCR beta chain was observed in a study of CD8+ T cells in alopecia areata (dated by TCRdb to the late 2010s). Background on the whole study: The treated patients, all with moderate-to-severe alopecia areata, were enrolled in an open-label pilot trial of oral tofacitinib given at 5 to 10 mg twice daily. Disease severity in treated patients was measured with the SALT score, which quantifies the percentage of affected scalp surface area. Patients on tofacitinib were biopsied at baseline and after 4 and 24 weeks of treatment, and several of the patients also had a later scalp biopsy. Human TCRbeta sequencing covered scalp tissue and sorted CD4+ and CD8+ peripheral blood T cells from patchy and totalis/universalis alopecia areata patients and healthy controls. RNA came from the PAXgene miRNA kit for fixed scalp, the miRNeasy kit for PBMCs, and the RNeasy kit for mouse skin. Scalp clonality was compared across normal scalp (n=4), patchy alopecia areata scalp (n=8), and alopecia totalis/universalis scalp (n=8). High-throughput TCRbeta sequencing was used to examine T cell clonal expansion in alopecia areata in both the C3H/HeJ mouse model and human patients. Amplification of TCRbeta CDR3 regions was done by immunoSEQ multiplex PCR using 35 Vbeta forward primers and 13 Jbeta reverse primers. Tofacitinib was given for 6 to 18 months, followed by 6 months of follow-up off drug to assess delayed response and recurrence.

What the time point label conveys for this sample: 20 to 30 weeks on oral tofacitinib. The treatment or condition label here, explained by the study, means: oral pan-JAK inhibitor, 5-10 mg twice daily. Lesional scalp punch biopsies and peripheral blood were obtained from alopecia areata patients. After PBMCs were isolated by density centrifugation and stained for CD3, CD4 and CD8, a FACSAria was used to sort CD4+ and CD8+ T cells. This clone has a handful of counts. Its antigen specificity is not known. Per-base quality was not reported, and no clone a single base away is much larger than it. Libraries were prepared through the immunoSEQ multiplex PCR assay. To provide template for TCR sequencing, every sample had RNA extracted and reverse transcribed into cDNA. SuperScript III was used to make first-strand cDNA, primed with a 2:1 mix of oligo-dT and random hexamers. Amplification bias was assessed with a synthetic immune receptor repertoire, and residual bias was removed computationally. The published analysis was carried out like this. Raw reads were preprocessed to remove errors, and CDR3 was defined by IMGT conventions from the conserved cysteine to phenylalanine. Clonality was computed as 1 minus the Shannon entropy, with the entropy normalized by log2 of the number of productive unique TCRs. Whether scalp clones were CD4 or CD8 was inferred by matching scalp TCRbeta sequences against CD4 and CD8 repertoires sorted from blood. TCRdb carries this immuneACCESS record with in-frame sequences only. Its versions omit some clonotypes, under half of them owing to an unresolved V gene in the studies checked, with the rest unexplained. V and J calls and clone size follow that table, whereas D and trimming were derived from the DNA. This sample comprises approximately 210,000 clones, roughly 60% of them detected only once. The top ten clones comprise 1% of the sample.

What the study reported, not specific to this receptor: Scalp clonality and the number of expanded CD8+ clones among the top 100 scalp clones were significantly decreased by tofacitinib. Shared TCR sequences between patients were less evident than in mice, which may be partly attributable to HLA diversity in the patient population. Higher clonality and more expanded CD8+ clones were observed in lesional scalp than in normal scalp, particularly in alopecia totalis/universalis, a finding suggestive of antigenic drive. The treated cohort was small, with a single nonresponder, so links between baseline CD8+ expansion and response need larger studies. During tofacitinib treatment, many expanded lesional clones remained in scalp and blood, and this persistence may partly explain relapse after treatment is stopped. Resident alphabeta T cells in normal human skin are also sequenced, complicating scalp TCR repertoire analysis, unlike mouse skin dominated by gammadelta T cells.

The sequencing used CD4+ T cells sorted from blood, collected at week 24, from a patient treated with tofacitinib. This receptor was obtained from a human donor with alopecia areata.

The base sequence is TGTGCCAGCAGCAGGACGGGGGGGGCCTCCCCAGGCATTCAGTACTTC. Protein translation: CASSRTGGASPGIQYF. The chain is assembled from TRBV7-8 and TRBJ2-4; TRBD2 lines up with 8 middle nucleotides. The germline V and J ends show losses of 5 bases and 9 bases respectively, and no gene match explains 15 bases of the junction. Its CDR3 holds 16 amino acids, cysteine through phenylalanine. Left in the record is the CDR3 DNA by itself, 48 bases read in frame from the first base. Taken from the germline V gene, the CDR1 and CDR2 loops are SGHVS and FQNEAQ.